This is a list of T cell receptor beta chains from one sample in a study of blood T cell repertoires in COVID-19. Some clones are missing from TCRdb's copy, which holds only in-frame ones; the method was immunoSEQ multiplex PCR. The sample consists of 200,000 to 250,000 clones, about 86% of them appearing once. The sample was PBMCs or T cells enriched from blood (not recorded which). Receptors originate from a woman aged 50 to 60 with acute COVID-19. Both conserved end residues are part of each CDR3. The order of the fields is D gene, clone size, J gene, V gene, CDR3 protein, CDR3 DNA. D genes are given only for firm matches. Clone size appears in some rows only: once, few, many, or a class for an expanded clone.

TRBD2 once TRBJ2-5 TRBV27 CASSRTSGIETQYF TGTGCCAGCAGTAGGACTAGCGGGATCGAGACCCAGTACTTC
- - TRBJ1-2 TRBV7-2 CASSLRERGYGYTF TGTGCCAGCAGCTTAAGGGAAAGGGGCTATGGCTACACCTTC
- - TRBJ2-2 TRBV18 CASSPSGTGELFF TGTGCCAGCTCACCGTCCGGGACCGGGGAGCTGTTTTTT
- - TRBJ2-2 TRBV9 CASTLSNTGELFF TGTGCCAGCACCCTATCAAACACCGGGGAGCTGTTTTTT
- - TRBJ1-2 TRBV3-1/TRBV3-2 CASSPQGLDYGYTF TGTGCCAGCAGCCCGCAGGGGTTAGACTATGGCTACACCTTC
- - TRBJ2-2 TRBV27 CASSPTGHPNTGELFF TGTGCCAGCAGTCCCACAGGGCATCCGAACACCGGGGAGCTGTTTTTT
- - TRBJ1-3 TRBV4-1 CASSQDVRLLGNTIYF TGCGCCAGCAGCCAAGATGTCAGACTACTTGGAAACACCATATATTTT
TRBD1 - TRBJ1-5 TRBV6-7 CASRRGRSNQPQHF TGTGCCAGCAGGAGGGGGCGAAGCAATCAGCCCCAGCATTTT
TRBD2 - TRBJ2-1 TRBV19 CASSPGTSGRKGEQFF TGTGCCAGTAGTCCCGGGACTAGCGGGAGGAAGGGTGAGCAGTTCTTC
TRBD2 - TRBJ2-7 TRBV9 CASSEKGLAGEGYEQYF TGTGCCAGCAGCGAGAAGGGACTAGCGGGAGAAGGCTACGAGCAGTACTTC
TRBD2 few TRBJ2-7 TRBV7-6 CASSFLAGATPYEQYF TGTGCCAGCAGCTTCCTAGCGGGAGCTACCCCTTACGAGCAGTACTTC
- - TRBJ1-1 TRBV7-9 CASSLVVSEGAEAFF TGTGCCAGCAGCTTAGTGGTATCGGAGGGTGCTGAAGCTTTCTTT
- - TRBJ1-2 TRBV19 CASTPAGSYGYTF TGTGCCAGTACCCCGGCGGGTTCCTATGGCTACACCTTC
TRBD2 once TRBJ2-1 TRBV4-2 CASSQEVREGRYNEQFF TGTGCCAGCAGCCAAGAAGTGCGGGAGGGCCGCTACAATGAGCAGTTCTTC
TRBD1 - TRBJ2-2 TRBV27 CASSFGTGVTGELFF TGTGCCAGCAGTTTCGGGACAGGGGTGACCGGGGAGCTGTTTTTT